Described below is a single T cell receptor (beta chain) sequence and its context. Macro-dissection enriched premalignant or tumor cells before nucleic acid extraction. These data originate in a study of immune evolution from preneoplasia to lung adenocarcinoma. Study-wide context: HLA loss of heterozygosity: over 5.5% AIS, about 15% MIA, 30% to 35% ADC, none AAH.

Method: immunoSEQ multiplex PCR; TCRdb's copy keeps in-frame clones and lacks some. The profile shows some 10,000 clones, 86% of them singletons. This CDR3 has 17 amino acids. This clonotype originated in a person between 65 and 79 years old with invasive lung adenocarcinoma. The source material was FFPE invasive lung adenocarcinoma tissue. The chain combines TRBV21-1 with TRBJ1-5. TRBV21-1 is given as a pseudogene. In DNA, the CDR3 is TGTGCCAGCAGCAAAGCCGCCGCAGTCTATAGCAATCAGCCCCAGCATTTT. Protein sequence: CASSKAAAVYSNQPQHF.